This is a list of T cell receptor beta chains from one sample in a study of shared clonotypes between healthy human individuals. Profiled with immunoSEQ multiplex PCR; TCRdb holds only in-frame clones, not every one. The data contain around 2.1 million clones, under 95% of them singletons. The specimen sequenced was naive CD8+ T cells from PBMCs. These receptors were collected from a man younger than 35 in good health. Some clones in this sample may be carry-over from other donors' samples. CDR3s include the opening cysteine and the closing phenylalanine or tryptophan. A D gene is named only where the DNA matches it firmly. Rows give clone size only sometimes, using once, few, many, or a class for an expanded clone.

d_gene: TRBD2; v_gene: TRBV5-6; abundance: -; j_gene: TRBJ2-1; CDR3aa: CASSNGLAGGEFF; CDR3nt: TGTGCCAGCAGCAATGGACTAGCGGGAGGCGAGTTCTTC
d_gene: -; v_gene: TRBV27; abundance: -; j_gene: TRBJ2-7; CDR3aa: CASSFSRGYEQYF; CDR3nt: TGTGCCAGCAGTTTCTCCAGGGGCTACGAGCAGTACTTC
d_gene: TRBD2; v_gene: TRBV28; abundance: -; j_gene: TRBJ2-7; CDR3aa: CASLGRASAYEQYF; CDR3nt: TGTGCCAGCCTAGGGAGGGCCAGCGCCTACGAGCAGTACTTC
d_gene: -; v_gene: TRBV28; abundance: -; j_gene: TRBJ1-2; CDR3aa: CASSPSGGLGYTF; CDR3nt: TGTGCCAGCAGTCCCTCCGGGGGTCTAGGCTACACCTTC
d_gene: -; v_gene: TRBV11-2; abundance: -; j_gene: TRBJ2-7; CDR3aa: CASSLDGSYEQYF; CDR3nt: TGTGCCAGCAGCTTAGATGGGTCCTACGAGCAGTACTTC
d_gene: TRBD2; v_gene: TRBV7-9; abundance: -; j_gene: TRBJ2-3; CDR3aa: CASSWGLAGSASTDTQYF; CDR3nt: TGTGCCAGCAGCTGGGGACTAGCGGGATCAGCTAGCACAGATACGCAGTATTTT
d_gene: -; v_gene: TRBV5-1; abundance: -; j_gene: TRBJ2-5; CDR3aa: CASSLVARNGETQYF; CDR3nt: TGCGCCAGCAGCTTGGTCGCTAGAAACGGAGAGACCCAGTACTTC
d_gene: -; v_gene: TRBV9; abundance: -; j_gene: TRBJ1-2; CDR3aa: CASSPLVGSGGYTF; CDR3nt: TGTGCCAGCAGCCCGCTAGTTGGCTCCGGTGGCTACACCTTC
d_gene: TRBD1; v_gene: TRBV7-2; abundance: -; j_gene: TRBJ2-5; CDR3aa: CASSPTGTGGLETQYF; CDR3nt: TGTGCCAGCAGTCCGACCGGGACAGGGGGCTTGGAGACCCAGTACTTC
d_gene: TRBD1; v_gene: TRBV6-1; abundance: -; j_gene: TRBJ2-7; CDR3aa: CASSETGVGAEQYF; CDR3nt: TGTGCCAGCAGTGAAACAGGGGTCGGTGCCGAGCAGTACTTC
d_gene: -; v_gene: TRBV7-6; abundance: -; j_gene: TRBJ2-6; CDR3aa: CASSLASGYGANVLTF; CDR3nt: TGTGCCAGCAGCTTAGCCAGCGGGTACGGGGCCAACGTCCTGACTTTC
d_gene: TRBD1; v_gene: TRBV11-2; abundance: -; j_gene: TRBJ2-7; CDR3aa: CASTGQADAYEQYF; CDR3nt: TGTGCCAGCACCGGACAGGCAGATGCCTACGAGCAGTACTTC
d_gene: -; v_gene: TRBV9; abundance: -; j_gene: TRBJ2-1; CDR3aa: CASSVEAGRPYNEQFF; CDR3nt: TGTGCCAGCAGCGTAGAGGCAGGGCGCCCCTACAATGAGCAGTTCTTC
d_gene: -; v_gene: TRBV9; abundance: -; j_gene: TRBJ1-1; CDR3aa: CASSVGRVGTEAFF; CDR3nt: TGTGCCAGCAGCGTAGGCAGGGTGGGCACTGAAGCTTTCTTT
d_gene: TRBD1; v_gene: TRBV9; abundance: -; j_gene: TRBJ1-1; CDR3aa: CASSGDSTEAFF; CDR3nt: TGTGCCAGCAGCGGGGACAGCACTGAAGCTTTCTTT
d_gene: TRBD2; v_gene: TRBV4-2; abundance: -; j_gene: TRBJ2-1; CDR3aa: CASSQEASGSYNEQFF; CDR3nt: TGTGCCAGCAGCCAGGAAGCTAGCGGGAGTTACAATGAGCAGTTCTTC
d_gene: -; v_gene: TRBV28; abundance: -; j_gene: TRBJ1-5; CDR3aa: CASSLYPPTGLNSNQPQHF; CDR3nt: TGTGCCAGCAGTTTATACCCCCCGACAGGTCTAAATAGCAATCAGCCCCAGCATTTT
d_gene: -; v_gene: TRBV29-1; abundance: -; j_gene: TRBJ1-4; CDR3aa: CSVFGGFNEKLFF; CDR3nt: TGCAGCGTTTTTGGGGGTTTTAATGAAAAACTGTTTTTT
d_gene: -; v_gene: TRBV29-1; abundance: -; j_gene: TRBJ2-2; CDR3aa: CSVAPWAPSAYANTGELFF; CDR3nt: TGCAGCGTTGCCCCCTGGGCTCCGAGCGCATACGCGAACACCGGGGAGCTGTTTTTT
d_gene: -; v_gene: TRBV10-3; abundance: -; j_gene: TRBJ2-7; CDR3aa: CAISEGGLNEQYF; CDR3nt: TGTGCCATCAGTGAAGGGGGGCTTAACGAGCAGTACTTC
d_gene: -; v_gene: TRBV4-1; abundance: -; j_gene: TRBJ2-1; CDR3aa: CASSLFGIDLALSEQFF; CDR3nt: TGCGCCAGCAGCCTCTTCGGGATCGACTTAGCGCTTAGTGAGCAGTTCTTC
d_gene: -; v_gene: TRBV29-1; abundance: -; j_gene: TRBJ2-7; CDR3aa: CSVEDGSSYEQYF; CDR3nt: TGCAGCGTTGAAGATGGCAGCTCCTACGAGCAGTACTTC
d_gene: -; v_gene: TRBV27; abundance: -; j_gene: TRBJ2-7; CDR3aa: CASSTGLGSYEQYF; CDR3nt: TGTGCCAGCAGCACAGGGTTGGGGTCCTACGAGCAGTACTTC
d_gene: -; v_gene: TRBV7-9; abundance: -; j_gene: TRBJ1-5; CDR3aa: CASSFAGGSQPQHF; CDR3nt: TGTGCCAGCAGTTTTGCCGGGGGGTCTCAGCCCCAGCATTTT
d_gene: -; v_gene: TRBV5-8; abundance: -; j_gene: TRBJ1-2; CDR3aa: CASSLESRTYGYTF; CDR3nt: TGTGCCAGCAGCTTGGAGTCAAGAACCTATGGCTACACCTTC
d_gene: -; v_gene: TRBV5-1; abundance: -; j_gene: TRBJ2-3; CDR3aa: CASSLERGTDTQYF; CDR3nt: TGCGCCAGCAGCTTGGAGCGGGGCACAGATACGCAGTATTTT
d_gene: TRBD2; v_gene: TRBV18; abundance: -; j_gene: TRBJ2-1; CDR3aa: CASSPGKSGTYNEQFF; CDR3nt: TGTGCCAGCTCACCAGGGAAAAGCGGGACCTACAATGAGCAGTTCTTC
d_gene: -; v_gene: TRBV7-8; abundance: -; j_gene: TRBJ2-7; CDR3aa: CASRNLGGTFSEQYF; CDR3nt: TGTGCCAGCAGGAACTTGGGGGGCACATTCAGCGAGCAGTACTTC
d_gene: -; v_gene: TRBV4-2; abundance: once; j_gene: TRBJ2-7; CDR3aa: CASSSGPSYEQYF; CDR3nt: TGTGCCAGCAGTTCCGGTCCTTCCTACGAGCAGTACTTC
d_gene: TRBD2; v_gene: TRBV7-9; abundance: -; j_gene: TRBJ2-3; CDR3aa: CASSLREAGGPSDTQYF; CDR3nt: TGTGCCAGCAGCTTACGCGAAGCGGGAGGGCCCTCAGATACGCAGTATTTT